This T cell receptor (beta chain) comes out of a study of tumor-infiltrating lymphocytes in primary liver carcinoma (dated by TCRdb to about 2017). Describing the broader study: Of the five patients, three men and two women aged 30 to 69 years, four had hepatocellular carcinoma and one had combined HCC and intrahepatic cholangiocarcinoma. A total of 35 or so specimens from 5 patients, comprising approximately 25 tumor regions, 5 adjacent noncancerous liver tissues and 5 peripheral blood samples, were covered by TCRbeta repertoire sequencing. TCRbeta repertoire sequencing, expression microarrays and whole-exome sequencing were combined in the study across five regions of each liver tumor, with adjacent normal tissue and blood also included. Repertoires from technical replicates were highly reproducible, with mean shared-clone rates roughly 0.86 and correlation coefficients above 0.95. The tumors of the five patients were staged as T1-T3 N0M0, with maximum diameters ranging from roughly 4 to 11 cm. Each sample produced roughly 3.5 to 7.13 million productive TCRbeta reads, and read depth showed no significant difference between tissue types.

Measured from the cysteine to the phenylalanine, the CDR3 is 16 residues long. Only the CDR3 DNA is retained, 48 bases long and in frame from the first base. As for this clonotype: Its antigen is not yet known. One junction end disagrees with the germline gene, perhaps due to a read error.

Starting from 500 to 600 ng total RNA, TCRbeta-specific cDNA was produced by reverse transcription with a constant-region primer and ProtoScript II reverse transcriptase. The TCRbeta libraries were prepared through three rounds of nested multiplex PCR following a slightly modified ARM-PCR procedure. Each of the first two PCR rounds ran for approximately 11 cycles and used multiplex TRBV1-TRBV30 forward primers together with a Cbeta reverse primer. A final 25-cycle PCR with Deep VentR polymerase added sample barcodes and Illumina adapters. Before sequencing, amplicons of 200-500 bp were gel-purified using a QIAquick gel extraction kit. TCRbeta amplicons were sequenced on an Illumina HiSeq 2500 with 250-bp paired-end reads. Concerning the study's data processing: Reads were quality-trimmed with Trimmomatic v0.33, and paired reads were merged with FLASH v1.2.11 to recover full CDR3 sequences. V, D and J germline segments were assigned to the rearranged TCRbeta sequences by MiGEC v1.2.1b. Clonotype statistics, along with Shannon-Wiener diversity indices, were calculated using VDJtools v1.0.0. Except for diversity analysis, only each sample's 250 most abundant clonotypes were used in subsequent analyses to reduce sampling bias. TCRdb reran the public reads through fastp at Q25 and MiXCR, keeping productive beta chains. CDR3 protein sequences are deduplicated, and each keeps its most common genes and DNA. The V and J calls, along with clone size, are taken from TCRdb and not from the paper's own processing. The sample table shows 75,000 to 80,000 distinct CDR3 sequences, and under 75% are seen once. The ten biggest clones cover more than 25% of the sample.

Without any cell sorting, total RNA and DNA were extracted together from around 18-30 mg of bulk tissue using the AllPrep DNA/RNA mini kit. Surgical resection was performed in China between 2015 and early 2016 on four or five patients with histopathologically diagnosed primary liver carcinoma. At the time of sampling, the patients had chronic HBV infection and had not received any treatment. Each fresh piece of tumor and adjacent tissue was cut in two, with one half stored in RNAlater at -80 degrees C and the other half sent for histology. General study outcomes and caveats: Because sequencing covered only the TCR beta chain and unpaired alpha chains were not captured, true repertoire diversity is likely underestimated. Repertoire overlap was found to be higher between tumor regions (mean approximately 35%) than between tumor-adjacent (about 17%) or tumor-blood (around 14%) pairs, consistent with antigen-driven expansion. A significantly larger repertoire fraction was made up by the top 250 clones in tumors than in blood (p = 0.039). Only a few patients were included in the study, and the authors note that the findings should be validated in a larger study. Since the samples were bulk and unsorted, there was no way to compare CD4+ and CD8+ T cell repertoires.

The specimen was tumor-adjacent normal liver tissue. The chain couples TRBV12-3 or TRBV12-4 to TRBJ2-1; TRBD1 could be the D gene, as 5 bases match. The receptor's source is a man aged 35-49 years with primary liver carcinoma and hepatitis B virus infection. CDR3 region: CASSLGRQISYNEQSF. The DNA sequence is given as TGTGCCAGCAGTTTAGGGAGACAGATCTCCTACAATGAGCAGTCCTTC.